This T cell receptor beta chain came from a study of blood T cells in healthy people across ages. Study-level findings and limits: Estimated diversity, derived from one million T cells, was regarded as an underestimate.

The CDR3 consists of 14 residues. The ends lost 5 bases at V and 7 bases at J; junction bases unmatched: 8. Germline values: CDR1 DFQATT, CDR2 SNEGSKA (reference sequence). In the case of this clonotype: The antigen is unknown.

PCR was performed a second time for about 6 to 12 cycles using a sample-barcoded 5' primer and a J-beta primer mix. Using its own MiXCR run on the 5' RACE reads, TCRdb lists one record per CDR3 protein. Of around 520,000 distinct CDR3 sequences listed, 25% to 35% are singletons. The same sample was also studied in work on T cells of mothers and their children. That source notes: Reads obtained per mother exceeded 8.5 million TCR beta CDR3 reads, with roughly 3 million obtained per child.

This receptor was identified in a boy aged 2-15 years in good health. The rearrangement uses TRBV20-1 and TRBJ2-2, with TRBD1 identical over 9 bases. The specimen was blood. The CDR3 loop is CSARPGTGIGELFF. CDR3 DNA sequence: TGCAGTGCTCGGCCCGGGACAGGGATCGGGGAGCTGTTTTTT.